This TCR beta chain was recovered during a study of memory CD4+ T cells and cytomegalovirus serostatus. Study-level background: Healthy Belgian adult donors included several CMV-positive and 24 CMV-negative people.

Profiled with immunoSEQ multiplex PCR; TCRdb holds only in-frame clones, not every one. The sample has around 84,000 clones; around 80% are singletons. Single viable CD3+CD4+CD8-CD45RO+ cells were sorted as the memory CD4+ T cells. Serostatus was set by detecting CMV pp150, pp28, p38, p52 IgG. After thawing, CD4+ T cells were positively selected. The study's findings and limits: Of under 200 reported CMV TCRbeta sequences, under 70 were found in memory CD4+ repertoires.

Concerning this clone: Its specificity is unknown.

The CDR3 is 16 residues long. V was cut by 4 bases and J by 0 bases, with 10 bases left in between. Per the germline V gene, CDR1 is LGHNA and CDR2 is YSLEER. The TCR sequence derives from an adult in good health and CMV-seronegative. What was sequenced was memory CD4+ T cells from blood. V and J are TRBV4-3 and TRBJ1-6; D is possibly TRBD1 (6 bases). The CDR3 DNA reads TGCGCCAGCAGCCTCGACAGGAACTCCTATAATTCACCCCTCCACTTT. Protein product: CASSLDRNSYNSPLHF.